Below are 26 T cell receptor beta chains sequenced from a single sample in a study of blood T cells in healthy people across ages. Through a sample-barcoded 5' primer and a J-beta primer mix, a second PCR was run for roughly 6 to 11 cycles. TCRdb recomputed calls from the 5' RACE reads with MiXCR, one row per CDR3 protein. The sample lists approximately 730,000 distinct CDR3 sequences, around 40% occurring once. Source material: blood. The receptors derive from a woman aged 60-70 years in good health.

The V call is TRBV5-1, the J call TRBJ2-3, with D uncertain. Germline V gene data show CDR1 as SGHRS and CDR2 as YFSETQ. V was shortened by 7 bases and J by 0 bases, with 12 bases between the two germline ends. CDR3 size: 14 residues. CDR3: CASRVGKSTDTQYF. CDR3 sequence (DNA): TGCGCCAGCCGGGTAGGAAAGAGCACAGATACGCAGTATTTT.

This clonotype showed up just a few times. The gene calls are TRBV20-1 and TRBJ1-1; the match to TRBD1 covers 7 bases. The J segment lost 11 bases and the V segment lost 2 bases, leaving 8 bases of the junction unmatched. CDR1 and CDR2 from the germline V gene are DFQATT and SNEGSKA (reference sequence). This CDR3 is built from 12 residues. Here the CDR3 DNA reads TGCAGTGCTAGATTCTCCGACAGGGCGGCTTTCTTT. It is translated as CSARFSDRAAFF.

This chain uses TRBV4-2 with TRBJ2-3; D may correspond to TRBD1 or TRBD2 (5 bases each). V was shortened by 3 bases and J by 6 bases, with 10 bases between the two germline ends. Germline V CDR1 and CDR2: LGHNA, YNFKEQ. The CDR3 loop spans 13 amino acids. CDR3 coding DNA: TGTGCCAGCAGCCAGGGGGAGAGGGATACGCAGTATTTT. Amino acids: CASSQGERDTQYF.

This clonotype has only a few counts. CDR3 in DNA: TGTGCCAGCAGTTACACCGGGGAGCTGTTTTTT. Its translation is CASSYTGELFF. The chain has TRBV12-3 or TRBV12-4 and TRBJ2-2; D not resolved. The CDR3 runs to 11 residues. V was shortened by 4 bases and J by 3 bases, with 0 bases between the two germline ends.

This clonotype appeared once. The CDR3 sequence is CSVTRGNVDNGYTF. The CDR3 DNA is TGCAGCGTGACCAGGGGTAACGTCGATAATGGCTACACCTTC. V gene TRBV29-1 combines with J gene TRBJ1-2, with D possibly matching TRBD1 (6 bases). V was pared by 6 bases and J by 6 bases, with 20 bases between. Per germline, CDR1 SQVTM and CDR2 ANQGSEA. The CDR3 covers 14 residues. Full variable domain (remainder filled in from reference TRBV29-1 and TRBJ1-2): SAVISQKPSRDICQRGTSLTIQCQVDSQVTMMFWYRQQPGQSLTLIATANQGSEATYESGFVIDKFPISRPNLTFSTLTVSNMSPEDSSIYLCSVTRGNVDNGYTFGSGTRLTVV.

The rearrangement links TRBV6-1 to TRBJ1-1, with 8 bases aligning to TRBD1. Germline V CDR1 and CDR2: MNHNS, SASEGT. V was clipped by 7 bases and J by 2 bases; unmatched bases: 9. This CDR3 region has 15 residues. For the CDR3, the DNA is TGTGCCAGCACATCAGGGGGCGCCGGTAACACTGAAGCTTTCTTT. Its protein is CASTSGGAGNTEAFF.

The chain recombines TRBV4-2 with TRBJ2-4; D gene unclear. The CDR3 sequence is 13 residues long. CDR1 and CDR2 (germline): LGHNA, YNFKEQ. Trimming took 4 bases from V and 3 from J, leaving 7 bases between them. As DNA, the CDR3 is TGTGCCAGCAGCCGAGAGAGCAAAAACATTCAGTACTTC. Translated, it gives CASSRESKNIQYF.

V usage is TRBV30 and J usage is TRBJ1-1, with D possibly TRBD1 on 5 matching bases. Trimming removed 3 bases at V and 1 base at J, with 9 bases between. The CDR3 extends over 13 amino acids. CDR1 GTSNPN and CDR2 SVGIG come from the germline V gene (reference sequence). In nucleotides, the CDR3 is TGTGCCTGGAGCAACGACAGGAACACTGAAGCTTTCTTT. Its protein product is CAWSNDRNTEAFF.

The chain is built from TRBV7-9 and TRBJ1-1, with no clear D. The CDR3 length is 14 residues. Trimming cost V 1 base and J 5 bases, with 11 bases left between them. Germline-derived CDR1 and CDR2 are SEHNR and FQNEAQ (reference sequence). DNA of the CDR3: TGTGCCAGCAGCTTAGATTCTTATAATACTGAAGCTTTCTTT. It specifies CASSLDSYNTEAFF.

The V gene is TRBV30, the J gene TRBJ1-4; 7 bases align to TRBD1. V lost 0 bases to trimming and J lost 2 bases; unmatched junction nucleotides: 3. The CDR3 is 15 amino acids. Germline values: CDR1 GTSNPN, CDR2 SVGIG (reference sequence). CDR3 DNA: TGTGCCTGGAGTGTACAGGGGTTCACTAATGAAAAACTGTTTTTT. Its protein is CAWSVQGFTNEKLFF.

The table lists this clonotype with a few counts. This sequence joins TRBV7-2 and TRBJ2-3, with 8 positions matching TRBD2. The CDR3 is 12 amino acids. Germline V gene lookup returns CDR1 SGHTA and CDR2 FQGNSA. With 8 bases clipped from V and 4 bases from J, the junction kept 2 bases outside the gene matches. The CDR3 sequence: CASHGGADTQYF. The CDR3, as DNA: TGTGCCAGCCACGGGGGGGCAGATACGCAGTATTTT.

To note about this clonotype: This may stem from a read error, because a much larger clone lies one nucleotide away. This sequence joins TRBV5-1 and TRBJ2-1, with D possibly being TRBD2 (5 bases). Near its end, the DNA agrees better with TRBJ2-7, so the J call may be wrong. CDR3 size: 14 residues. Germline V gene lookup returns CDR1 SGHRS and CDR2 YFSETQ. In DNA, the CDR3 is TGCGCCAGCAGCTTGACTAGTGCCTACAATGAGCAGTACTTC. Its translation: CASSLTSAYNEQYF.

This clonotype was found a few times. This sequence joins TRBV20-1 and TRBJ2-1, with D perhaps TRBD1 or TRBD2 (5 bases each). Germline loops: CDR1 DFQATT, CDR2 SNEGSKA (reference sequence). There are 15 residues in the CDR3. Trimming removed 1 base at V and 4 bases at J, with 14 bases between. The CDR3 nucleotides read TGCAGTGCTAGAGGGGGGTCCTCTACTTACAATGAGCAGTTCTTC. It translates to CSARGGSSTYNEQFF.

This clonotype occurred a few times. The chain's CDR3 is CASSHGLPYEQYF. In DNA, the CDR3 is TGTGCCAGCAGCCATGGACTCCCCTACGAGCAGTACTTC. The chain links TRBV11-3 to TRBJ2-7; D may be TRBD2 (5 bases). Germline CDR1 reads SGHNT; CDR2 reads YENEEA. The CDR3 is 13 residues long. Trimming shortened V by 5 bases and J by 2 bases, and 10 bases separated the two germline ends.

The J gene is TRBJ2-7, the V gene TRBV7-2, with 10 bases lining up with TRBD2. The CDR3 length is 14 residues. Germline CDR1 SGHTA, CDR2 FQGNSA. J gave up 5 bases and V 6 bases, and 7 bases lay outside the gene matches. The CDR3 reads CASRPGTSVNEQYF. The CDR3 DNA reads TGTGCCAGCAGGCCCGGGACTAGCGTAAACGAGCAGTACTTC.

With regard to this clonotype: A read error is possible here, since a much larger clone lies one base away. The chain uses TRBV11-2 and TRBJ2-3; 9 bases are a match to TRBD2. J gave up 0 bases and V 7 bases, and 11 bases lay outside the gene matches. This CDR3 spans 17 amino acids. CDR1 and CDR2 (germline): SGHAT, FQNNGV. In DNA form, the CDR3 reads TGTGCCAGCACCCGACTAGCGGAAGCGTTTAGCACAGATACGCAGTATTTT. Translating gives CASTRLAEAFSTDTQYF.

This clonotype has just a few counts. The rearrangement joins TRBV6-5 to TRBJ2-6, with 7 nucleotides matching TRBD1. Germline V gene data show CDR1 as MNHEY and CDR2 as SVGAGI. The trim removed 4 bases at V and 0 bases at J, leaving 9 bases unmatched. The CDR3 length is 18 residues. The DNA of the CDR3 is TGTGCCAGCAGTTTGGACAGGTCTGGGGGCTCTGGGGCCAACGTCCTGACTTTC. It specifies CASSLDRSGGSGANVLTF.

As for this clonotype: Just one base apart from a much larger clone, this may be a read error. DNA for the CDR3: TGTACCAGCAGACGGACTAGCGGGAGCACAGATACGCAGTATTTT. Translation: CTSRRTSGSTDTQYF. The V and J genes are TRBV7-3 and TRBJ2-3; 11 nucleotides align to TRBD2. Germline loops: CDR1 SGHTA, CDR2 FQGTGA. The CDR3 is 15 amino acids.

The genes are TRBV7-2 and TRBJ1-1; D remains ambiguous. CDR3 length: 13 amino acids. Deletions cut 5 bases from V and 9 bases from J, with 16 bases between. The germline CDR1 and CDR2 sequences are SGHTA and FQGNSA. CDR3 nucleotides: TGTGCCAGCAGCGTAGTGTTAGGTCGGCAAGCTTTCTTT. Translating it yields CASSVVLGRQAFF.

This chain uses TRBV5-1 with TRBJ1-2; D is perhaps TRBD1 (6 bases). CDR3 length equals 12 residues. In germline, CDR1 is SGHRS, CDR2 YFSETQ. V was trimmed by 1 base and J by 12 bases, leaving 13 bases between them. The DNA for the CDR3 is TGCGCCAGCAGCTTGTCGGGTGGACAGAACACCTTC. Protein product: CASSLSGGQNTF.

CDR3 in DNA: TGTGCCAGCAGTTTCCTTTTGACAGGGGGTGGAGGCACCGGGGAGCTGTTTTTT. Encoded protein: CASSFLLTGGGGTGELFF. V usage is TRBV27 and J usage is TRBJ2-2, with 9 bases lining up with TRBD1. V was clipped by 3 bases and J by 4 bases; unmatched bases: 12. Per the germline V gene, CDR1 is MNHEY and CDR2 is SMNVEV (reference sequence). This CDR3 is built from 18 residues.

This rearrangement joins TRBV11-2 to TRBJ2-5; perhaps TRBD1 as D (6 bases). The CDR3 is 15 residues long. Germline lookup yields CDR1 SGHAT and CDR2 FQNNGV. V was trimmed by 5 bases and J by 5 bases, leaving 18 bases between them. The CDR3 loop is CASSPTRGPGETQYF. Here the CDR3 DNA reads TGTGCCAGCAGCCCCACCAGGGGCCCCGGGGAGACCCAGTACTTC. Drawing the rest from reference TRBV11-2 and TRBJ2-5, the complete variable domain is EAGVAQSPRYKIIEKRQSVAFWCNPISGHATLYWYQQILGQGPKLLIQFQNNGVVDDSQLPKDRFSAERLKGVDSTLKIQPAKLEDSAVYLCASSPTRGPGETQYFGPGTRLLVL.

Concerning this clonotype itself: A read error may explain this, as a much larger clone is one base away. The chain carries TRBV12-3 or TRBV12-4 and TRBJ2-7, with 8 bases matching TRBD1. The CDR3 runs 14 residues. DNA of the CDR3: TGTGCCAGCGGTTTAGGACAGGGCACCTACGAGCAGTACTTC. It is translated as CASGLGQGTYEQYF.

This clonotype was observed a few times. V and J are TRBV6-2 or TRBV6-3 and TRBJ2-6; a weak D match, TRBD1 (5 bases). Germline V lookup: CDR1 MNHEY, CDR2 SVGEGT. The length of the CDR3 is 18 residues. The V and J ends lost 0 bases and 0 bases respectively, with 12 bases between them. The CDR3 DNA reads TGTGCCAGCAGTTACTCGGCCAGGGAAGGCTCTGGGGCCAACGTCCTGACTTTC. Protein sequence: CASSYSAREGSGANVLTF.

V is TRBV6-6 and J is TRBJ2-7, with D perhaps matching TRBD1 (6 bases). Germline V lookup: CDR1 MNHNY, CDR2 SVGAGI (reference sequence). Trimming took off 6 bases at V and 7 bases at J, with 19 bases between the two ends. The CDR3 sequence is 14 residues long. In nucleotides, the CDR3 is TGTGCCAGCAGCCGGGCGGACAGATACAATGAGCAGTACTTC. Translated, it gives CASSRADRYNEQYF.

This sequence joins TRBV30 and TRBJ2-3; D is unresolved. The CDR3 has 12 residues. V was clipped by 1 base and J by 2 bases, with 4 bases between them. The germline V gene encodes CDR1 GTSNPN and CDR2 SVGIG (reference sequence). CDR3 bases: TGTGCCTGGAGTGGCCTCACAGATACGCAGTATTTT. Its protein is CAWSGLTDTQYF.